These 22 T cell receptor beta chains share one sample of origin, sequenced in a study of blood T cells in healthy people across ages. Together with a sample-barcoded 5' primer, a J-beta primer mix was included in a second PCR lasting roughly 6 to 12 cycles. From the 5' RACE reads, TCRdb called clonotypes with MiXCR, one entry per CDR3 protein. The sample yields roughly 800,000 distinct CDR3 sequences, nearly 60% seen once. The sample consisted of blood. The source of these receptors is a man aged 30 to 39 in good health.

The chain combines TRBV25-1 with TRBJ1-2, with TRBD1 as a possible D gene (5 bases). Germline CDR1 is MGHDK and CDR2 is SYGVNS. V was shortened by 3 bases and J by 8 bases, with 13 bases between the two germline ends. There are 13 residues in the CDR3. The CDR3, as DNA: TGTGCCAGCAGTGAGCCCCGGAGGGGCGGCTACACCTTC. Amino acid sequence: CASSEPRRGGYTF.

This chain links TRBV18 with TRBJ1-2, with TRBD1 as a possible D gene (6 bases). The CDR3 is 17 amino acids. Germline V gene data show CDR1 as KGHSH and CDR2 as LQKENI. Trimming took 6 bases from V and 5 from J, leaving 25 bases between them. Here the CDR3 DNA reads TGTGCCAGCTCCCCAACGGGGGGCCAGGGCAATTCTTATGGCTACACCTTC. Translated, it gives CASSPTGGQGNSYGYTF.

The chain employs TRBV6-2 or TRBV6-3 and TRBJ2-7, with D unresolved. V dropped 6 bases and J dropped 7 bases, with 16 bases sitting between them. In germline, CDR1 is MNHEY, CDR2 SVGEGT. This CDR3 has 13 residues. This CDR3 reads CASSSTGMGEQYF. The CDR3 nucleotides are TGTGCCAGCAGCTCGACCGGTATGGGGGAGCAGTACTTC.

The V call is TRBV12-3 or TRBV12-4, the J call TRBJ1-1; D possibly corresponds to TRBD1 (6 bases). V dropped 6 bases and J dropped 4 bases, with 15 bases sitting between them. There are 14 residues in the CDR3. The CDR3 here is CASSPRTEGTEAFF. The CDR3 coding sequence is TGTGCCAGCAGCCCAAGGACAGAGGGCACTGAAGCTTTCTTT.

The rearrangement links TRBV6-5 to TRBJ1-2, with TRBD1 identical over 7 bases. The germline gives CDR1 MNHEY, CDR2 SVGAGI. V was pared by 5 bases and J by 8 bases, with 5 bases of the junction left unmatched. The CDR3 is 12 amino acids. The CDR3 reads CASSDRVWGYTF. The CDR3 DNA reads TGTGCCAGCAGTGACAGGGTGTGGGGCTACACCTTC.

The chain has TRBV2 and TRBJ2-1; perhaps D is TRBD1 or TRBD2 (5 bases each). CDR1 and CDR2 from the germline V gene are SNHLY and FYNNEI. V lost 9 bases, J lost 6 bases, and 18 bases lay in between. The CDR3 consists of 14 residues. The CDR3 DNA is TGTGCCAGTAGTCCCGGGGCAGCCCCCAATGAGCAGTTCTTC. It encodes CASSPGAAPNEQFF.

This clonotype was picked up many times. The J gene is TRBJ2-7, the V gene TRBV2; D is unclear. V lost 5 bases to trimming and J lost 9 bases, with 23 bases between them. The CDR3 sequence is 15 residues long. Germline values: CDR1 SNHLY, CDR2 FYNNEI. The chain's CDR3 is CASSPERTAWGGQYF. CDR3 in DNA: TGTGCCAGCAGTCCCGAGAGGACCGCCTGGGGTGGGCAGTACTTC.

This chain links TRBV5-1 with TRBJ2-1; 10 positions match TRBD2. J gave up 8 bases and V 5 bases, and 10 bases lay outside the gene matches. There are 15 residues in the CDR3. Germline V lookup: CDR1 SGHRS, CDR2 YFSETQ. In DNA form, the CDR3 reads TGCGCCAGCAGGGTGAGGTCTAGCGGGAGCGATGAGCAGTTCTTC. Its protein product is CASRVRSSGSDEQFF.

The rearrangement uses TRBV20-1 and TRBJ2-1; D remains unclear. Trimming pared 5 bases from V and 2 bases from J, leaving 4 bases between. This CDR3 comprises 11 residues. The V gene's germline CDR1 is DFQATT and CDR2 SNEGSKA (reference sequence). The CDR3 sequence is CSASTYNEQFF. CDR3 DNA sequence: TGCAGTGCTTCCACCTACAATGAGCAGTTCTTC.

In its sample, this clonotype was seen a few times. The genes are TRBV5-1 and TRBJ1-2, with no clear D. CDR3 length: 12 amino acids. V dropped 0 bases and J dropped 5 bases, with 5 bases sitting between them. Germline loops: CDR1 SGHRS, CDR2 YFSETQ. The CDR3 is CASSLDQYGYTF. The CDR3 coding sequence is TGCGCCAGCAGCTTGGATCAGTATGGCTACACCTTC. Based on the CDR3 plus reference TRBV5-1 and TRBJ1-2, the full variable domain is KAGVTQTPRYLIKTRGQQVTLSCSPISGHRSVSWYQQTPGQGLQFLFEYFSETQRNKGNFPGRFSGRQFSNSRSEMNVSTLELGDSALYLCASSLDQYGYTFGSGTRLTVV.

The chain employs TRBV20-1 and TRBJ2-7; TRBD1 is a possible D gene (5 bases). Trimming removed 6 bases from V and 2 bases from J, with 17 bases in between. CDR1 and CDR2 from the germline V gene are DFQATT and SNEGSKA (reference sequence). The CDR3 contains 14 residues. In nucleotides, the CDR3 is TGCAGTGCCCCATCCCAGGGCGTCGCCTACGAGCAGTACTTC. Protein sequence: CSAPSQGVAYEQYF.

This clonotype was seen a few times. The chain recombines TRBV28 with TRBJ2-2, with D unclear. This CDR3 comprises 11 residues. Trimming cost V 6 bases and J 3 bases, with 2 bases left between them. Germline CDR1 reads MDHEN; CDR2 reads SYDVKM. This chain's CDR3 is CASRDTGELFF. The DNA for the CDR3 is TGTGCCAGCAGGGACACCGGGGAGCTGTTTTTT.

About this clonotype: At one of its ends the junction is not consistent with the germline gene, which may arise from a read error. This sequence joins TRBV28 and TRBJ2-5, with 8 bases that match TRBD1. The end of the DNA aligns better with TRBJ2-7, so the J call may be wrong. This CDR3 spans 15 amino acids. CDR1 MDHEN and CDR2 SYDVKM come from the germline V gene. The CDR3 loop reads CTSSFSGQGSHEQYF. The CDR3, as DNA: TGTACCAGCAGTTTTTCCGGACAGGGATCCCACGAGCAGTACTTC.

This clonotype is a singleton in its sample. The chain carries TRBV2 and TRBJ2-7; D gene uncertain. This CDR3 has 14 amino acids. Germline assignment: CDR1 SNHLY and CDR2 FYNNEI. Trimming pared 7 bases from V and 2 bases from J, leaving 15 bases between. The CDR3: CASTPDFITYEQYF. The CDR3 region has the DNA TGTGCCAGCACGCCCGACTTTATAACCTACGAGCAGTACTTC.

V is TRBV11-2 and J is TRBJ2-1; D gene ambiguous. V lost 4 bases and J lost 5, with 6 bases in between. CDR1 is SGHAT and CDR2 is FQNNGV in the germline V gene. This CDR3 contains 12 residues. The CDR3 nucleotides read TGTGCCAGCAGCTCCTTGAACAATGAGCAGTTCTTC. Encoded protein: CASSSLNNEQFF. The full variable domain, its missing parts supplied by reference TRBV11-2 and TRBJ2-1, is EAGVAQSPRYKIIEKRQSVAFWCNPISGHATLYWYQQILGQGPKLLIQFQNNGVVDDSQLPKDRFSAERLKGVDSTLKIQPAKLEDSAVYLCASSSLNNEQFFGPGTRLTVL.

The genes are TRBV4-2 and TRBJ1-2; D unresolved. Trimming took off 2 bases at V and 3 bases at J, with 13 bases between the two ends. From germline, CDR1 is LGHNA and CDR2 YNFKEQ. CDR3 length: 15 amino acids. Here the CDR3 reads CASSQFDVDDYGYTF. CDR3 bases: TGTGCCAGCAGCCAATTCGATGTTGACGACTATGGCTACACCTTC.

This clonotype has a handful of counts. The CDR3 nucleotides read TGTGCCAGCTCAAACAGACTAGCGGGAGATATGGAGACCCAGTACTTC. Encoded protein: CASSNRLAGDMETQYF. This chain links TRBV18 with TRBJ2-5; 12 bases line up with TRBD2. V was clipped by 5 bases and J by 5 bases; unmatched bases: 9. The CDR3 covers 16 residues. CDR1 and CDR2 from the germline V gene are KGHSH and LQKENI.

The DNA of the CDR3 is TGCGCCAGCAGCTCCAATAGCGGGACCCCCTACGAGCAGTACTTC. This gives the protein CASSSNSGTPYEQYF. This sequence joins TRBV5-1 and TRBJ2-7; 8 nucleotides agree with TRBD2. Trimming took 3 bases from V and 2 from J; bases not matched to a gene: 7. Germline values: CDR1 SGHRS, CDR2 YFSETQ. This CDR3 has 15 amino acids. Supplemented by reference TRBV5-1 and TRBJ2-7, the full variable domain reads KAGVTQTPRYLIKTRGQQVTLSCSPISGHRSVSWYQQTPGQGLQFLFEYFSETQRNKGNFPGRFSGRQFSNSRSEMNVSTLELGDSALYLCASSSNSGTPYEQYFGPGTRLTVT.

The rearrangement joins TRBV29-1 to TRBJ2-5; 7 bases are shared with TRBD1. Matching the DNA end better, TRBJ2-7 makes the J call doubtful. This CDR3 has 11 residues. Germline lookup yields CDR1 SQVTM and CDR2 ANQGSEA. CDR3 sequence: CSVAQGYEQYF. The CDR3 bases are TGCAGCGTTGCACAGGGGTACGAGCAGTACTTC.

The rearrangement joins TRBV29-1 to TRBJ2-5, with 8 bases matching TRBD1. After removal of 3 bases from V and 7 bases from J, the junction contained 7 bases not matched to a gene. This CDR3 is 13 amino acids long. Germline loops: CDR1 SQVTM, CDR2 ANQGSEA. The CDR3 is CSVDGTGKMTQYF. In DNA, the CDR3 is TGCAGCGTTGATGGGACAGGCAAGATGACCCAGTACTTC.

This clonotype appeared a single time. The chain uses TRBV9 and TRBJ2-5, with 10 bases aligning to TRBD1. The J call may be incorrect, as the DNA end agrees better with TRBJ2-7. Germline loops: CDR1 SGDLS, CDR2 YYNGEE. This CDR3 has 14 amino acids. This CDR3 is CASSVDRGFSEQYF. The CDR3 DNA follows: TGTGCCAGCAGCGTGGACAGGGGGTTCAGCGAGCAGTACTTC.

The chain couples TRBV20-1 to TRBJ2-7; D assignment may be TRBD1 or TRBD2 (5 bases each). This CDR3 region has 15 residues. Germline V gene lookup returns CDR1 DFQATT and CDR2 SNEGSKA (reference sequence). Trimming stripped 5 bases from V and 6 bases from J, with 23 bases between. CDR3 amino acids: CSAVATGTAGSEQYF. CDR3 DNA sequence: TGCAGTGCTGTCGCTACCGGGACCGCAGGCAGCGAGCAGTACTTC.